Each of the 20 T cell receptor beta chains below was sequenced from the same sample in a study of blood T cell repertoires in COVID-19 (TCRdb year 2020). Library generation was performed with the immunoSEQ multiplex PCR assay. TCRdb provides this immuneACCESS table in a form limited to in-frame rearrangements. Some clones are lacking; in checked studies, under half of them reflect an unresolved V gene, and why the rest are absent is not known. Counted in this sample were a few hundred thousand clones; about 80% of them appeared once. 1.3% of the sample is taken by the ten largest. The sequenced sample was PBMCs or T cells enriched from blood (not recorded which). The receptors shown here come from a woman between 40 and 55 years old with acute COVID-19.

The chain uses TRBV2 and TRBJ1-1; tentative D call: TRBD1 (6 bases). Per germline, CDR1 SNHLY and CDR2 FYNNEI. V was trimmed by 7 bases and J by 6 bases, leaving 9 bases between them. The CDR3 runs 11 residues. CDR3 region: CASNTGPEAFF. DNA of the CDR3: TGTGCCAGCAACACAGGGCCTGAAGCTTTCTTT.

The chain has TRBV18 and TRBJ2-5; TRBD2 agrees at 8 bases. Germline V gene sequence: CDR1 KGHSH, CDR2 LQKENI. Losses at the gene ends were 2 bases for V and 2 bases for J; bases not matched to a gene: 19. The CDR3 has 20 residues. The CDR3 DNA follows: TGTGCCAGCTCACCAGGACTCGGGGGGGCTGGTGCCGGCCCTCAAGAGACCCAGTACTTC. This encodes CASSPGLGGAGAGPQETQYF.

This clone was found once. The rearrangement uses TRBV7-7 and TRBJ2-1; perhaps TRBD2 as D (6 bases). The germline gives CDR1 SSHAT, CDR2 FNYEAQ (reference sequence). This CDR3 is built from 16 residues. Deletions cut 5 bases from V and 4 bases from J, with 18 bases between. The CDR3 sequence is CASSHEPPGLYNEQFF. The CDR3 DNA sequence: TGTGCCAGCAGCCACGAGCCCCCAGGACTATACAATGAGCAGTTCTTC. The full variable domain, with the rest looked up from reference TRBV7-7 and TRBJ2-1, is GAGVSQSPRYKVTKRGQDVTLRCDPISSHATLYWYQQALGQGPEFLTYFNYEAQPDKSGLPSDRFSAERPEGSISTLTIQRTEQRDSAMYRCASSHEPPGLYNEQFFGPGTRLTVL.

This clone was picked up a small number of times. This chain joins TRBV28 and TRBJ2-7; 9 bases are a match to TRBD1. The CDR3 consists of 15 residues. Germline V lookup: CDR1 MDHEN, CDR2 SYDVKM. V gave up 5 bases and J gave up 5 bases; unmatched junction bases: 10. The CDR3 loop is CASSPPGQGAHEQYF. The CDR3 region has the DNA TGTGCCAGCAGTCCTCCGGGACAGGGAGCCCACGAGCAGTACTTC.

The chain has TRBV19 and TRBJ1-2; TRBD1 aligns across 7 bases. Per germline, CDR1 LNHDA and CDR2 SQIVND (reference sequence). With V trimmed by 5 bases and J by 4 bases, 4 bases remained unmatched. The CDR3 spans 13 residues. The CDR3 protein is CASSLGGAYGYTF. The CDR3 bases are TGTGCCAGTAGTCTAGGGGGCGCCTATGGCTACACCTTC.

About this clone itself: A junction end diverges from the germline sequence, so it may reflect a read error. The chain is built from TRBV7-9 and TRBJ1-1; D is uncertain. The germline V gene encodes CDR1 SEHNR and CDR2 FQNEAQ (reference sequence). This CDR3 contains 15 residues. Written as DNA, the CDR3 is TGTGCCAGCACCTTAGAGGGAGGAGGGAACACTGAAGCTTTCTTT. This codes for CASTLEGGGNTEAFF. Based on the CDR3 plus reference TRBV7-9 and TRBJ1-1, the full variable domain is DTGVSQNPRHKITKRGQNVTFRCDPISEHNRLYWYRQTLGQGPEFLTYFQNEAQLEKSRLLSDRFSAERPKGSFSTLEIQRTEQGDSAMYLCASTLEGGGNTEAFFGQGTRLTVV.

This clone has only a few counts. The V gene is TRBV13, the J gene TRBJ2-2; D unresolved. V was clipped by 4 bases and J by 3 bases, with 6 bases between them. Germline CDR1 PRHDT, CDR2 FYEKMQ (reference sequence). This CDR3 has 13 amino acids. This CDR3 reads CASSWRYTGELFF. CDR3 coding DNA: TGTGCCAGCAGCTGGCGGTACACCGGGGAGCTGTTTTTT.

The gene calls are TRBV5-5 and TRBJ1-2, with 7 bases matching TRBD1. The CDR3 loop spans 14 amino acids. V dropped 3 bases and J dropped 5; count of bases not matched to a gene: 7. Germline CDR1 SGHKS, CDR2 YYEKEE (reference sequence). This CDR3 reads CASSSYDRVYGYTF. For the CDR3, the DNA is TGTGCCAGCAGCTCCTACGACAGGGTATATGGCTACACCTTC.

The chain has TRBV5-1 and TRBJ1-2; 9 bases match TRBD1. The CDR3 has 15 residues. CDR1 SGHRS and CDR2 YFSETQ come from the germline V gene. V was clipped by 0 bases and J by 10 bases; unmatched bases: 10. The CDR3 DNA reads as TGCGCCAGCAGCTTGGGAAGTGGGACAGGGAATGACTACACCTTC. Amino acid sequence: CASSLGSGTGNDYTF.

The gene calls are TRBV7-2 and TRBJ2-5; 10 bases fit TRBD2. This CDR3 is built from 14 residues. J was trimmed by 2 bases and V by 5 bases; bases with no gene match: 2. The germline CDR1 and CDR2 sequences are SGHTA and FQGNSA. The CDR3 DNA follows: TGTGCCAGCAGCCCGGGACTAGCGCAAGAGACCCAGTACTTC. It specifies CASSPGLAQETQYF.

The chain couples TRBV27 to TRBJ1-5; weak D call: TRBD1 (5 bases). The germline gives CDR1 MNHEY, CDR2 SMNVEV (reference sequence). The V end was cut by 6 bases, the J end by 0 bases, with 9 bases between. This CDR3 has 14 amino acids. CDR3 DNA: TGTGCCAGCAGGGGACTGCTTAGCAATCAGCCCCAGCATTTT. This codes for CASRGLLSNQPQHF.

The chain is built from TRBV19 and TRBJ1-2, with D unresolved. This CDR3 has 11 amino acids. The germline V gene has CDR1 LNHDA and CDR2 SQIVND (reference sequence). Trimming shortened V by 7 bases and J by 4 bases, and 7 bases separated the two germline ends. For the CDR3, the DNA is TGTGCCAGTACCGACACCTATGGCTACACCTTC. Protein product: CASTDTYGYTF.

V gene TRBV2 combines with J gene TRBJ1-6; 9 nucleotides agree with TRBD1. The V gene end was trimmed by 6 bases and the J gene end by 1 base; junction bases not matched to a gene: 1. Germline assignment: CDR1 SNHLY and CDR2 FYNNEI. The CDR3 sequence is 15 residues long. The CDR3 sequence: CASRGQGSYNSPLHF. CDR3 nucleotide sequence: TGTGCCAGCAGGGGACAGGGTTCCTATAATTCACCCCTCCACTTT.

This chain joins TRBV29-1 and TRBJ1-1, with D uncertain. In germline, CDR1 is SQVTM, CDR2 ANQGSEA. The CDR3 runs to 14 residues. Trimming cost V 7 bases and J 3 bases, with 18 bases left between them. The CDR3 sequence: CSAGSGDWDTEAFF. The CDR3, as DNA: TGCAGCGCCGGGAGTGGGGATTGGGACACTGAAGCTTTCTTT.

The CDR3 is CASRPAGTGYHEQYF. In nucleotides, the CDR3 is TGTGCCAGCAGACCCGCCGGGACAGGGTACCACGAGCAGTACTTC. The V call is TRBV28, the J call TRBJ2-7; 9 nucleotides agree with TRBD1. Germline CDR1 reads MDHEN; CDR2 reads SYDVKM. The CDR3 covers 15 residues. With 6 bases clipped from V and 5 bases from J, the junction kept 11 bases outside the gene matches. Full variable domain (remainder filled in from reference TRBV28 and TRBJ2-7): DVKVTQSSRYLVKRTGEKVFLECVQDMDHENMFWYRQDPGLGLRLIYFSYDVKMKEKGDIPEGYSVSREKKERFSLILESASTNQTSMYLCASRPAGTGYHEQYFGPGTRLTVT.

The chain joins TRBV7-2 to TRBJ1-1; D is uncertain. CDR1 is SGHTA, CDR2 FQGNSA, per germline. This CDR3 contains 14 residues. The V end was cut by 1 base, the J end by 2 bases, with 8 bases between. Here the CDR3 DNA reads TGTGCCAGCAGCTTAGTGGGCAGCAACACTGAAGCTTTCTTT. It specifies CASSLVGSNTEAFF.

The chain combines TRBV5-1 with TRBJ2-7; 8 bases line up with TRBD1. Germline V gene data show CDR1 as SGHRS and CDR2 as YFSETQ. The junction had 4 bases not matched to a gene; V was cut back by 3 bases and J by 2 bases. CDR3 length equals 14 residues. The CDR3 region is CASSSGTGPYEQYF. CDR3 bases: TGCGCCAGCAGCTCCGGGACAGGTCCCTACGAGCAGTACTTC.

The CDR3: CAISEGLAGGPVEQYF. Here the CDR3 DNA reads TGTGCCATCAGTGAGGGGTTAGCGGGAGGGCCTGTCGAGCAGTACTTC. V gene TRBV10-3 combines with J gene TRBJ2-7; 11 bases align to TRBD2. The CDR3 is 16 residues long. Germline loops: CDR1 ENHRY, CDR2 SYGVKD. V lost 2 bases, J lost 6 bases, and 9 bases stayed unmatched.

V usage is TRBV9 and J usage is TRBJ2-2; tentative D call: TRBD1 (5 bases). In germline, CDR1 is SGDLS, CDR2 YYNGEE. The CDR3 is 15 amino acids. Deletions cut 1 base from V and 7 bases from J, with 14 bases between. CDR3 amino acids: CASSVIGEWDGELFF. As DNA, the CDR3 is TGTGCCAGCAGCGTAATAGGGGAATGGGACGGGGAGCTGTTTTTT.

V gene TRBV27 combines with J gene TRBJ1-1; 10 bases fit TRBD1. This CDR3 spans 14 amino acids. The V and J ends lost 3 bases and 7 bases, in that order; junction bases with no gene match: 5. In germline, CDR1 is MNHEY, CDR2 SMNVEV (reference sequence). The CDR3 nucleotides read TGTGCCAGCAGTTTCATTGGGACAGGGGTTGAAGCTTTCTTT. Translating it yields CASSFIGTGVEAFF.